Each of the 7 T cell receptor beta chains below was sequenced from the same sample in a study of blood T cell repertoires in COVID-19. Libraries were prepared by immunoSEQ multiplex PCR; TCRdb keeps only in-frame clonotypes and omits some of them. Counted here are about 430,000 clones, over 75% occurring once; the ten biggest clones make up roughly 1.4%. The sample taken for sequencing was PBMCs or T cells enriched from blood (not recorded which). The receptors originated from a woman under 30 who had been exposed to COVID-19.

This clone was observed a handful of times. This rearrangement joins TRBV2 to TRBJ2-5; weak D call: TRBD1 (5 bases). The length of the CDR3 is 13 residues. V dropped 0 bases and J dropped 7 bases, with 9 bases sitting between them. Germline values: CDR1 SNHLY, CDR2 FYNNEI. The CDR3 loop reads CASSEALQGTQYF. The CDR3 DNA is TGTGCCAGCAGTGAAGCGTTGCAGGGGACCCAGTACTTC.

As concerns this clone: The sample has other DNA sequences that encode this CDR3 too. CDR3 amino acids: CASSPTQQETQYF. The DNA of the CDR3 is TGTGCCAGCTCACCTACGCAGCAAGAGACCCAGTACTTC. This chain connects TRBV18 to TRBJ2-5, with D hard to call. The length of the CDR3 is 13 residues. Trimming removed 3 bases at V and 2 bases at J, with 7 bases between. CDR1 KGHSH and CDR2 LQKENI come from the germline V gene.

This chain uses TRBV27 with TRBJ2-5, with 10 positions matching TRBD1. This CDR3 has 16 residues. Germline V gene lookup returns CDR1 MNHEY and CDR2 SMNVEV (reference sequence). The ends lost 5 bases at V and 2 bases at J; junction bases unmatched: 8. The CDR3 coding sequence is TGTGCCAGCAGTGCCCGGGACAGGGGACTACAAGAGACCCAGTACTTC. Amino acids: CASSARDRGLQETQYF.

J is TRBJ1-3 and V is TRBV11-2; 8 bases map to TRBD1. Germline CDR1 SGHAT, CDR2 FQNNGV. V lost 7 bases to trimming and J lost 4 bases; unmatched junction nucleotides: 12. This CDR3 is built from 16 residues. The chain's CDR3 is CASTYIGQGQGNTIYF. CDR3 sequence (DNA): TGTGCCAGCACCTACATAGGACAGGGTCAGGGAAACACCATATATTTT.

The gene calls are TRBV18 and TRBJ1-1; D is ambiguous. The V end was cut by 6 bases, the J end by 2 bases, with 19 bases between. Germline CDR1 KGHSH, CDR2 LQKENI. The CDR3 has 16 residues. This CDR3 is CASSNGGNRPNTEAFF. Written as DNA, the CDR3 is TGTGCCAGCTCCAACGGCGGAAACCGCCCAAACACTGAAGCTTTCTTT.

J is TRBJ2-1 and V is TRBV5-1; no firm D call. The germline V and J ends were trimmed by 0 bases and 5 bases, with 6 bases remaining between them. The CDR3 has 13 residues. In germline, CDR1 is SGHRS, CDR2 YFSETQ. This CDR3 is CASSLDYNNEQFF. The CDR3 coding sequence is TGCGCCAGCAGCTTGGACTATAACAATGAGCAGTTCTTC.

The rearrangement links TRBV5-6 to TRBJ1-6; D unresolved. CDR3 length: 15 residues. Deletions cut 0 bases from V and 3 bases from J, with 7 bases between. Germline assignment: CDR1 SGHDT and CDR2 YYEEEE. The CDR3 sequence: CASSLGAGYNSPLHF. CDR3 nucleotide sequence: TGTGCCAGCAGCTTGGGTGCAGGCTATAATTCACCCCTCCACTTT.